A single sample gave rise to the 3 T cell receptor beta chains below, sequenced in a study of T cells in Graves' hyperthyroidism and ophthalmopathy. The source material, RNA transcripts, was used to amplify TCR beta CDR3 regions. The HTBI primer set drove a first-round RT-PCR of the TCR CDR3. Each CDR3 protein gets one entry after TCRdb re-called the multiplex PCR reads with MiXCR. The sample shows some 500,000 distinct CDR3 sequences, about 16% of them seen only once. Specimen: blood. These receptors all come from a woman aged 25 to 45 with Graves' ophthalmopathy.

About this clonotype: This may be a read error: a much more frequent sequence differs by one nucleotide. The gene calls are TRBV2 and TRBJ1-1; 8 nucleotides line up with TRBD1. The CDR3 extends over 14 amino acids. J lost 5 bases, V lost 4 bases, and 6 bases had no gene match. Looked up from germline, CDR1 is SNHLY and CDR2 is FYNNEI. CDR3 protein: CASSGYRGNTEAFF. The CDR3 coding sequence is TGTGCCAGCAGTGGATACAGGGGGAATACTGAAGCTTTCTTT.

This clonotype is a singleton in its sample. The chain carries TRBV28 and TRBJ2-3; 13 nucleotides align to TRBD2. Trimming took 10 bases from V and 5 from J; bases not matched to a gene: 15. The germline V gene has CDR1 MDHEN and CDR2 SYDVKM. The CDR3 runs to 17 residues. The CDR3 sequence is CANRAVTSGRARDTQYF. The CDR3 DNA sequence: TGTGCCAACAGAGCCGTAACTAGCGGGAGGGCCCGAGATACGCAGTATTTT.

This clonotype was observed a few times. The genes are TRBV25-1 and TRBJ2-7; a weak D match, TRBD2 (6 bases). There are 13 residues in the CDR3. V lost 2 bases and J lost 7, with 12 bases in between. Germline CDR1 and CDR2: MGHDK and SYGVNS. The CDR3 nucleotides are TGTGCCAGCAGTGAAGGAGGGGCGGGGGAGCAGTACTTC. This sequence encodes CASSEGGAGEQYF.